This section outlines one T cell receptor beta chain sequence together with its context. This entry is derived from a study of blood T cell repertoires in COVID-19. Overall study context: Samples came from the United States, Italy and Spain, spanning acute and convalescent COVID-19.

Repertoires were generated with immunoSEQ multiplex PCR, while TCRdb's copy carries only in-frame clones and drops some. The sample holds fewer than 300,000 clones, roughly 90% seen once. The CDR3 is 14 amino acids. The germline V gene encodes CDR1 LGHNT and CDR2 FRNRAP. J gave up 9 bases and V 5 bases, and 4 bases lay outside the gene matches. The receptor was derived from a young man with acute or convalescent COVID-19. Sequencing was performed on peripheral blood. The J gene is TRBJ1-6, the V gene TRBV12-5; TRBD1 aligns across 10 bases. CDR3 in DNA: TGTGCTAGTGGTAACGACAGGGGGCGTTCACCCCTCCACTTT. Protein sequence: CASGNDRGRSPLHF.